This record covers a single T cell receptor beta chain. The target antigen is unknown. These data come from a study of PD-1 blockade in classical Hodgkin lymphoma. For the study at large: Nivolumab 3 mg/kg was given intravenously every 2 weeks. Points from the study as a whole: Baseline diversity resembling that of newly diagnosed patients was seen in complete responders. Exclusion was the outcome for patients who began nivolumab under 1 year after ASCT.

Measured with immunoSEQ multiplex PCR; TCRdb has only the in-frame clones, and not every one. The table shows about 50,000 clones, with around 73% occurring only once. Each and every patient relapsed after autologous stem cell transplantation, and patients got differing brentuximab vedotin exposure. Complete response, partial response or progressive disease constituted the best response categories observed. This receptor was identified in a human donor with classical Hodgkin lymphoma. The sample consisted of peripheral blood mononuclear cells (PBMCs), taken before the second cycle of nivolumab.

The CDR3 DNA sequence: TGTGCCAGTAGATCCGGACCGGGACTAGGTAACAATGAGCAGTTCTTC. This translates into CASRSGPGLGNNEQFF. The chain is built from TRBV19 and TRBJ2-1; 8 nucleotides match TRBD2. Germline CDR1 LNHDA, CDR2 SQIVND (reference sequence). The CDR3 runs to 16 residues. V was pared by 6 bases and J by 5 bases, with 12 bases of the junction left unmatched.